The clone carrying this T cell receptor beta chain was observed at least ten times. Specified time point: sample taken at primary tumor resection. The sample is drawn from a study of spatial heterogeneity in lung cancer. A unique molecular identifier was attached to every TCR cDNA molecule. Each CDR3 protein is one row after TCRdb ran MiXCR on the 5' RACE reads. The repertoire consists of 13,000 or so distinct CDR3 sequences, with around 4.1% occurring once and the leading ten covering under 55%. This CDR3 spans 14 amino acids. Trimming shortened V by 5 bases and J by 0 bases, and 8 bases separated the two germline ends. From germline, CDR1 is SGHAT and CDR2 FQNNGV.

Specimen: PBMCs, collected at surgery. The clonotype comes from a male donor with early-stage non-small cell lung cancer. The V gene is TRBV11-2, the J gene TRBJ1-3; a weak D match, TRBD1 (5 bases). CDR3 in amino acids: CASSGGISGNTIYF. For the CDR3, the DNA is TGTGCCAGCAGCGGGGGGATCTCTGGAAACACCATATATTTT.